The TCR beta chain under discussion was sequenced for a study of cytomegalovirus exposure and HLA in healthy donors (dated by TCRdb to between 2016 and 2019). At the level of the whole study: In an earlier analysis of under 600 of the donors, under 300 Gb of sequence data and some 100 million unique TCR beta sequences from 180 million or so T cells were reported. An early release that covered several hundred HLA-typed donors contained 250 to 350 gigabases of sequencing data and roughly 84 million unique TCR sequences. The genetic ancestry cluster associated with self-reported Caucasian donors included 81% of the roughly 400 genotyped donors. The study aimed to test whether cataloging public T cell receptors could reveal signatures of past pathogen exposure. The T cell repertoires of 666 subjects were profiled by immunosequencing and related to cytomegalovirus serostatus. In addition to the first cohort of approximately 650 subjects, a separate validation cohort of under 150 different subjects was used. High-throughput TCR immunosequencing, statistical association of individual TCRs with disease status, and machine learning were combined to predict cytomegalovirus infection status. In a later analysis, previously published TCR beta repertoires from about 640 donors were re-analyzed and high-resolution HLA genotyping was added so that TCR occurrence patterns could be studied. Rather than using new phenotypic data, the later analysis identified candidate immune exposures from TCR beta sequences and from how often those sequences occurred across donors. In an earlier analysis of 587 of the donors, high-throughput TCR beta sequencing was used to judge whether each TCR beta V gene segment behaved as functional or pseudogenic. Donor age, sex, ethnicity and CMV serostatus were collected together with the repertoire data. A later genetic analysis used genome-wide SNP genotypes for about three fifths of the 666 donors, treating that subset as a discovery cohort. All discovery cohort repertoires had been generated using a single sequencing platform. Both class I and class II loci were covered by HLA typing, at four-digit resolution. Typing coverage varied by locus: roughly 629-630 donors for A, B, C, DRB1 and DQB1; roughly 520 for DQA1; some 610 for DPA1; 400 to 480 for DPB1. Several DR-DQ haplotypes were handled as single units for association and clustering, since linkage in the cohort was strong. Among some 410 genotyped donors of the cohort, an average of about 240,000 unique TCR beta nucleotide sequences was sequenced per donor, of which approximately 18% were non-productive. Summary of the overall study and its limitations: Only TCR beta chains were sequenced in this cohort, and the absence of alpha or paired-chain data limited detectable features. In a later analysis, several top co-occurrence clusters were reported to appear linked to parvovirus B19, influenza, CMV and Epstein-Barr virus. Most CMV-associated TCR beta chains appeared to be HLA-restricted in a later analysis, and the HLA associations seemed to be driven largely by CMV exposure. In an earlier analysis of some 640 of the donors, most TCR beta V segments were observed in productive rearrangements about 90% or about 30% of the time, broadly matching IMGT annotations. A further reported finding was that TCR beta sequences accurately predicted the HLA-A and HLA-B alleles for most subjects in the first cohort. According to a later genetic analysis, donors in an Asian-associated ancestry cluster had fewer N-insertions in productive TCRs than the roughly 700-donor mean. Because counts were too low, about 15 rarely observed V segments, including chromosome 9 orphons, were left out of the earlier analysis of 500 to 650 of the donors. V-gene and J-gene trimming of TCR beta chains was associated with a missense DCLRE1C variant in a later genetic analysis, and the association was replicated in an independent cohort. According to the authors, the approach could potentially be generalized to other disease states and immunological phenotypes. Three of the identified cytomegalovirus-associated TCR beta chains were confirmed in vitro to be specific for cytomegalovirus antigens. Linkage disequilibrium might explain the correlated functional status among segregating V segments, but an unknown experimental factor could not be ruled out. At a false discovery rate of 0.05, a later analysis linked fewer than 20,000 TCR beta sequences to specific HLA alleles. The study listed 150 to 200 TCR beta chains as associated with cytomegalovirus. A cluster of highly shared sequence variants was judged likely to be a technical artifact of the sequencing pipeline. Strong co-occurrence of HLA alleles, especially DR and DQ, made assigning TCR associations to individual alleles difficult. While some public TCRs were present in many individuals, most TCR sequences turned up only very rarely across donors. For the cohort, immune exposure information was limited to CMV serostatus. In a later analysis, TCR association rates were found to vary across HLA loci, with the most associated TCRs seen for DRB1 alleles and the fewest for HLA-C alleles. Because some donors lacked HLA typing at each locus, the association tests relied only on the typed subset. Sequencing depth was assumed to be roughly uniform across donors in the presence/absence analyses, though that assumption may not hold. In a later analysis, HLA-associated TCR beta chains were found to be more clonally expanded and to have lower generation probabilities than equally common non-associated chains. Because the 87-base-pair reads could not distinguish some IMGT-functional V segments, including TRBV6-2 and TRBV6-3, those segments were excluded. The classifier was reported to diagnose cytomegalovirus status with high specificity and sensitivity in both the original cohort and the validation cohort.

As concerns this clone: Its antigen is not yet known. Base qualities are missing; no much larger clone stands one base away.

V and J are truncated by 0 bases and 4 bases respectively, leaving an intervening sequence of 17 bases. The germline V gene yields SGHRS for CDR1 and YFSETQ for CDR2. Taken from cysteine to phenylalanine, the CDR3 has 17 residues. Only the CDR3 DNA stays, 51 bases, in frame from base 1. Receptor libraries were prepared by the immunoSEQ multiplex PCR assay. For the multiplex PCR, a mixture combining 60 forward primers for TCR Vbeta segments and 13 reverse primers for TCR Jbeta segments was used. A multiplex PCR assay on genomic DNA amplified the CDR3 region of rearranged TCR beta genes. The Illumina HiSeq System was used to sequence the amplified TCR beta libraries as 87-base-pair reads. The paper's processing steps were these. In a later analysis, tens of millions of unique TCR beta chains were counted across the 690 or so repertoires, and roughly 10 million of these chains were shared by at least two donors. Raw reads were error-corrected and collapsed into unique sequences with a nearest-neighbor algorithm that merged closely related sequences to remove PCR and sequencing errors. To assign V, D and J gene segments, CDR3 sequences were aligned to IMGT reference sequences. For a sequence to be retained, a match of at least six nucleotides to both a V gene segment and a J gene segment was required. A rearrangement counted as productive if the CDR3 had no stop codons and remained in frame with V and J, and every other rearrangement counted as non-productive. Following IMGT convention, CDR3 was defined as the stretch from the second conserved V-encoded cysteine to the conserved J-encoded phenylalanine. Sequences without an unambiguous match to a single V gene segment were excluded from the earlier analysis of about 640 of the donors. An earlier analysis of some 500 of the donors classified V segments as functional when productive rearrangements were above 56.7% and as segregating when the standard deviation between donors was above 5%. A statistical classification framework was built to diagnose cytomegalovirus status from the catalog of TCR beta chain sequences. In a later analysis, V and J genes were assigned by comparing TCR nucleotide sequences against IMGT/GENE-DB human TR gene sequences. Using the TCRdist pipeline, a later analysis assigned CDR3 sequences along with most-parsimonious VDJ recombination scenarios. In a later analysis, each TCR beta chain was defined by its CDR3 amino acid sequence together with its V-gene family, and reads without a unique V-gene family were excluded. In a later analysis, around 600 highly shared, low-generation-probability nucleotide sequences were removed to address suspected cross-contamination and a sequencing artifact. For each public chain, a later analysis derived a clonal expansion index from normalized ranks of inferred template counts within each repertoire. Generation probabilities in a later analysis came from a VDJ recombination model fitted to out-of-frame rearrangements, and those results were checked against IGoR. Hypergeometric tests were used in a later analysis to score TCR-TCR, TCR-HLA and TCR-CMV co-occurrence, with a repertoire-size bias correction applied to the TCR pairs. In a later analysis, false discovery rates were estimated by permuting HLA or CMV assignments 20 times. In a later analysis, co-occurring TCRs were grouped using DBSCAN, with TCRdist sequence similarity added in when clustering inside HLA-allele-positive subsets. Co-occurrence clustering excluded repertoires with fewer than 30,000 or more than 120,000 public chains, plus five with anomalous nucleotide sharing. TCRdb took over this immuneACCESS table, retaining in-frame rearrangements with V and J assigned. Such tables are incomplete; in checked studies, under half of the missing clones stem from an unresolved V gene, and the remainder is unexplained. That table gives V, J and clone size, and the DNA gave D and trimming. This sample comprises a few hundred thousand clones, roughly 80% of them detected only once. The top ten clonotypes cover about 3.1% of the sample.

In total, roughly 670 healthy bone marrow donors made up the cohort. Cohort members were all nominally healthy when sampled, although unrecorded immune exposures were likely present. The donor was CMV seronegative and belonged to the group of around 400 seronegative cohort members. Every donor gave a peripheral blood sample, and the peripheral blood mononuclear cells from that sample were used for TCR beta sequencing. Genomic DNA was extracted from the blood cell samples with the Qiagen DNeasy Blood Extraction Kit. The rearrangement combines TRBV5-1 with TRBJ1-3, with no confident D gene call. Material: PBMCs. The origin of this receptor is a man under 40 in good health and CMV-seronegative. The bases are TGCGCCAGCAGCTTGGTGGCAGGAACTCAAATGGGAAACACCATATATTTT. The translation is CASSLVAGTQMGNTIYF.